What follows are 22 T cell receptor beta chains derived from one specimen sequenced in a study of blood T cell repertoires in COVID-19. Clones were sequenced by immunoSEQ multiplex PCR, and TCRdb holds only the in-frame ones, with some missing. Seen here are a few hundred thousand clones, 70% to 90% observed once, and the top ten hold 2.5% to 3.5%. The specimen was peripheral blood. The receptors here all came from a woman in her twenties or thirties with active or convalescent COVID-19.

In this sample, this clone turned up once. This chain uses TRBV7-9 with TRBJ1-1; D not certain. The CDR3 spans 14 residues. Trimming removed 1 base from V and 0 bases from J, with 6 bases in between. The germline gives CDR1 SEHNR, CDR2 FQNEAQ (reference sequence). CDR3 sequence: CASSLDSMNTEAFF. The CDR3, as DNA: TGTGCCAGCAGCTTAGATTCCATGAACACTGAAGCTTTCTTT.

Remarks on this clone: This same CDR3 is encoded by further DNA sequences in the sample. The CDR3 DNA sequence: TGTGCCAGTAGTATCCAGGGGGCCTATGGCTACACCTTC. Its protein product is CASSIQGAYGYTF. V gene TRBV19 combines with J gene TRBJ1-2; 8 nucleotides agree with TRBD1. CDR1 and CDR2 (germline): LNHDA, SQIVND (reference sequence). The CDR3 contains 13 residues. V shed 3 bases, J shed 4 bases, and the junction held 1 base outside the gene matches.

Worth noting for this clone: In the same sample, other DNA sequences code for this CDR3. This rearrangement joins TRBV5-1 to TRBJ1-4; TRBD1 aligns across 9 bases. J lost 5 bases, V lost 0 bases, and 2 bases had no gene match. The CDR3 consists of 15 residues. Germline CDR1 is SGHRS and CDR2 is YFSETQ. DNA of the CDR3: TGCGCCAGCAGCTTGGGACAGGGGGGCAATGAAAAACTGTTTTTT. Its translation: CASSLGQGGNEKLFF.

About this clone itself: The same CDR3 also results from other DNA sequences found in this sample. This sequence joins TRBV5-1 and TRBJ2-3, with 10 bases aligning to TRBD2. The ends lost 0 bases at V and 0 bases at J; junction bases unmatched: 4. The CDR3 is 17 amino acids. The germline CDR1 and CDR2 sequences are SGHRS and YFSETQ. The chain's CDR3 is CASSLGLAGASTDTQYF. CDR3 DNA sequence: TGCGCCAGCAGCTTGGGGCTAGCGGGGGCTAGCACAGATACGCAGTATTTT. Full variable domain (missing parts from reference TRBV5-1 and TRBJ2-3): KAGVTQTPRYLIKTRGQQVTLSCSPISGHRSVSWYQQTPGQGLQFLFEYFSETQRNKGNFPGRFSGRQFSNSRSEMNVSTLELGDSALYLCASSLGLAGASTDTQYFGPGTRLTVL.

Concerning this clone: At one boundary the junction diverges from the germline segment, which might be a read error. V usage is TRBV7-7 and J usage is TRBJ2-2; a possible D gene is TRBD1 (5 bases). This CDR3 is 14 amino acids long. Germline CDR1 is SSHAT and CDR2 is FNYEAQ (reference sequence). The CDR3 region has the DNA TGTGCTAGCAGGGAACAGGTGGGCACCGGGGAGCTGTTTTTT. Amino acids: CASREQVGTGELFF.

This clone showed up just once. The rearrangement uses TRBV5-6 and TRBJ1-1, with 7 bases lining up with TRBD1. Trimming at V came to 4 bases and at J to 7 bases, leaving 10 bases not matched to a gene. Germline V lookup: CDR1 SGHDT, CDR2 YYEEEE. This CDR3 is 14 amino acids long. The CDR3 loop is CASSVDRDGFEAFF. In nucleotides, the CDR3 is TGTGCCAGCAGCGTCGACAGGGATGGTTTTGAAGCTTTCTTT.

This clone was seen once. The V gene is TRBV19, the J gene TRBJ2-1, with TRBD2 matching over 11 bases. With V trimmed by 7 bases and J by 0 bases, 8 bases remained unmatched. The V gene's germline CDR1 is LNHDA and CDR2 SQIVND (reference sequence). This CDR3 comprises 17 residues. CDR3 DNA sequence: TGTGCCAGTACCAGGAGTAGCGGGGGGGCCTCCTACAATGAGCAGTTCTTC. This encodes CASTRSSGGASYNEQFF.

The chain has TRBV9 and TRBJ2-7, with D perhaps matching TRBD2 (6 bases). Germline CDR1 is SGDLS and CDR2 is YYNGEE. This CDR3 is 13 amino acids long. V shed 3 bases and J shed 2 bases, with 9 bases lying between them. The CDR3 here is CASSAGSPYEQYF. For the CDR3, the DNA is TGTGCCAGCAGCGCCGGGAGTCCCTACGAGCAGTACTTC.

The chain joins TRBV27 to TRBJ2-5; D might be TRBD1 (5 bases). The V end lost 10 bases, the J end lost 5 bases, and 20 bases lay between the germline ends. The CDR3 runs 14 residues. CDR1 MNHEY and CDR2 SMNVEV come from the germline V gene (reference sequence). CDR3 sequence: CATSTSWGVETQYF. For the CDR3, the DNA is TGTGCCACCTCCACCTCCTGGGGCGTGGAGACCCAGTACTTC.

V gene TRBV11-2 combines with J gene TRBJ1-3, with 8 positions matching TRBD1. The V segment lost 7 bases and the J segment 4 bases; nucleotides outside the gene matches: 6. This CDR3 region has 14 residues. CDR1 and CDR2 from the germline V gene are SGHAT and FQNNGV. CDR3 in amino acids: CASTQGALGNTIYF. The CDR3 DNA reads as TGTGCCAGCACCCAGGGGGCATTGGGAAACACCATATATTTT.

V and J are TRBV28 and TRBJ2-1; tentative D call: TRBD2 (6 bases). The V and J ends lost 2 bases and 5 bases respectively, with 10 bases between them. The CDR3 runs to 14 residues. CDR1 and CDR2 (germline): MDHEN, SYDVKM. The CDR3 sequence is CASSLRTSHNEQFF. The CDR3 DNA follows: TGTGCCAGCAGTTTACGTACTAGCCACAATGAGCAGTTCTTC.

This clone was observed a few times. This chain links TRBV29-1 with TRBJ2-1; TRBD1 agrees at 10 bases. The length of the CDR3 is 14 residues. V lost 8 bases and J lost 5; bases outside the gene matches: 9. Per germline, CDR1 SQVTM and CDR2 ANQGSEA. The DNA of the CDR3 is TGCAGCCTCCCCGGGACAGGGGACCACAATGAGCAGTTCTTC. Protein sequence: CSLPGTGDHNEQFF.

The chain has TRBV30 and TRBJ1-4; D is ambiguous. This CDR3 spans 14 amino acids. V was shortened by 0 bases and J by 4 bases, with 9 bases between the two germline ends. Germline assignment: CDR1 GTSNPN and CDR2 SVGIG (reference sequence). CDR3: CAWSVPQNNEKLFF. Here the CDR3 DNA reads TGTGCCTGGAGTGTACCTCAGAATAATGAAAAACTGTTTTTT.

This clone was seen just once. The chain has TRBV6-5 and TRBJ1-5; D might be TRBD1 (6 bases). The CDR3 has 14 residues. The ends were cut back, 7 bases at V and 0 bases at J, with 10 bases in the middle. The germline V gene encodes CDR1 MNHEY and CDR2 SVGAGI. The CDR3 sequence: CASIRGYSNQPQHF. The CDR3 DNA reads as TGTGCCAGCATAAGGGGGTATAGCAATCAGCCCCAGCATTTT.

V usage is TRBV5-6 and J usage is TRBJ2-5; 15 bases line up with TRBD2. This CDR3 has 18 amino acids. Germline assignment: CDR1 SGHDT and CDR2 YYEEEE. J was trimmed by 4 bases and V by 2 bases; bases with no gene match: 9. The CDR3 coding sequence is TGTGCCAGCAGCTTTAGGCTGCCGGGACTAGCGGGGGGAGAGACCCAGTACTTC. This sequence encodes CASSFRLPGLAGGETQYF.

The chain employs TRBV9 and TRBJ1-2, with D hard to call. The V gene's germline CDR1 is SGDLS and CDR2 YYNGEE. The V end lost 2 bases, the J end lost 5 bases, and 7 bases lay between the germline ends. The CDR3 is made up of 12 amino acids. The CDR3 protein is CASSVPGYGYTF. The CDR3 DNA sequence: TGTGCCAGCAGCGTTCCAGGATATGGCTACACCTTC.

In this sample, this clone turned up once. The V gene is TRBV7-2, the J gene TRBJ2-7, with D possibly matching TRBD2 (6 bases). The ends were cut back, 1 base at V and 5 bases at J, with 15 bases in the middle. The CDR3 loop spans 15 amino acids. Germline CDR1 is SGHTA and CDR2 is FQGNSA. The CDR3 DNA reads TGTGCCAGCAGCTTAGTGATAGCGGCCCCCCACGAGCAGTACTTC. This translates into CASSLVIAAPHEQYF.

This clone is large within its sample. Here the CDR3 reads CASSPGGEKDYNEQFF. DNA of the CDR3: TGTGCCAGCAGCCCGGGGGGGGAAAAGGACTACAATGAGCAGTTCTTC. V usage is TRBV6-2 or TRBV6-3 and J usage is TRBJ2-1, with 8 bases matching TRBD2. V shed 6 bases and J 3 bases; nucleotides not matched to a gene: 10. This CDR3 has 16 amino acids. Germline values: CDR1 MNHEY, CDR2 SVGEGT.

J is TRBJ1-6 and V is TRBV15, with D uncertain. V lost 0 bases, J lost 0 bases, and 9 bases lay in between. Germline V gives CDR1 LNHNV, CDR2 YYDKDF (reference sequence). This CDR3 spans 17 amino acids. The CDR3 nucleotides are TGTGCCACCAGCAGAGATCGGGGAGACTCCTATAATTCACCCCTCCACTTT. Amino acids: CATSRDRGDSYNSPLHF.

This chain uses TRBV6-4 with TRBJ1-5; D perhaps matches TRBD1 (5 bases). The ends were cut back, 6 bases at V and 6 bases at J, with 12 bases in the middle. This CDR3 has 13 residues. Per germline, CDR1 MRHNA and CDR2 SNTAGT. This CDR3 reads CASRARVSQPQHF. CDR3 sequence (DNA): TGTGCCAGCAGAGCCAGGGTTAGTCAGCCCCAGCATTTT.

The V and J genes are TRBV5-6 and TRBJ2-2, with a possible D match to TRBD1 (6 bases). The V and J ends lost 2 bases and 8 bases respectively, with 7 bases between them. The germline V gene has CDR1 SGHDT and CDR2 YYEEEE. The CDR3 spans 12 residues. The CDR3, as DNA: TGTGCCAGCAGCTTCGGACAGGGGGAGCTGTTTTTT. Its translation is CASSFGQGELFF.

A single count supports this clone. The chain joins TRBV25-1 to TRBJ1-6; no clear D. The CDR3 has 13 residues. The V end lost 4 bases, the J end lost 6 bases, and 7 bases lay between the germline ends. Germline V lookup: CDR1 MGHDK, CDR2 SYGVNS. CDR3 nucleotide sequence: TGTGCCAGCAGTGGTCCGTTTAATTCACCCCTCCACTTT. Residues: CASSGPFNSPLHF.